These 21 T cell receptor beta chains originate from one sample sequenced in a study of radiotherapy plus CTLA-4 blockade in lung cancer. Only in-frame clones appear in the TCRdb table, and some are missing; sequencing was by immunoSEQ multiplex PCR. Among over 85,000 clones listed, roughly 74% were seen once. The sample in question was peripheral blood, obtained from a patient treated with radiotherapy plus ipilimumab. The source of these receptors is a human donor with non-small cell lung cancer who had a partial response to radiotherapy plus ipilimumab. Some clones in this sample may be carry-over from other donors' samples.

The CDR3 is CAWSPGPDTQYF. Written as DNA, the CDR3 is TGTGCCTGGAGCCCAGGGCCGGATACGCAGTATTTT. The chain carries TRBV30 and TRBJ2-3; D perhaps matches TRBD1 (5 bases). The germline CDR1 and CDR2 sequences are GTSNPN and SVGIG (reference sequence). The CDR3 runs 12 residues. V was shortened by 3 bases and J by 6 bases, with 10 bases between the two germline ends.

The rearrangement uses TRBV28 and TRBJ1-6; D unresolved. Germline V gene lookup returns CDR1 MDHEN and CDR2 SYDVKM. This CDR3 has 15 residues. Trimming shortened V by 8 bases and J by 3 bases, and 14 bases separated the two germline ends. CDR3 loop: CASRSPGDYNSPLHF. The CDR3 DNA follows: TGTGCCAGCCGATCTCCCGGGGACTATAATTCACCCCTCCACTTT. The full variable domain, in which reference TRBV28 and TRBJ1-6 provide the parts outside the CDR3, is DVKVTQSSRYLVKRTGEKVFLECVQDMDHENMFWYRQDPGLGLRLIYFSYDVKMKEKGDIPEGYSVSREKKERFSLILESASTNQTSMYLCASRSPGDYNSPLHFGNGTRLTVT.

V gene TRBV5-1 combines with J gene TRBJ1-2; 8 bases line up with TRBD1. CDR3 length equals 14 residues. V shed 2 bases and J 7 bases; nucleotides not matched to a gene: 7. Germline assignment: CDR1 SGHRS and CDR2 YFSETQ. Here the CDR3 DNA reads TGCGCCAGCAGCTTCACAGGGGGACGGTCTGGCTACACCTTC. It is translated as CASSFTGGRSGYTF.

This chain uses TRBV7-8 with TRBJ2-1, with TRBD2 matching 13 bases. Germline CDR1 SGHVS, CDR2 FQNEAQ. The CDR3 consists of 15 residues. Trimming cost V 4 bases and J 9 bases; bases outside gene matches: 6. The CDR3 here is CASSSLAGGLGEQFF. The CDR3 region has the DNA TGTGCCAGCAGCTCACTAGCGGGGGGGCTAGGTGAGCAGTTCTTC. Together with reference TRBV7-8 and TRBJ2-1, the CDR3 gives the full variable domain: GAGVSQSPRYKVAKRGQDVALRCDPISGHVSLFWYQQALGQGPEFLTYFQNEAQLDKSGLPSDRFFAERPEGSVSTLKIQRTQQEDSAVYLCASSSLAGGLGEQFFGPGTRLTVL.

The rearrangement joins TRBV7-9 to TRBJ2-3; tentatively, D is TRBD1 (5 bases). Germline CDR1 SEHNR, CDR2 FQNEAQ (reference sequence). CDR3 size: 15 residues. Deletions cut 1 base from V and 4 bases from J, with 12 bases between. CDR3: CASSLGSVGADTQYF. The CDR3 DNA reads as TGTGCCAGCAGCTTAGGAAGCGTAGGGGCAGATACGCAGTATTTT.

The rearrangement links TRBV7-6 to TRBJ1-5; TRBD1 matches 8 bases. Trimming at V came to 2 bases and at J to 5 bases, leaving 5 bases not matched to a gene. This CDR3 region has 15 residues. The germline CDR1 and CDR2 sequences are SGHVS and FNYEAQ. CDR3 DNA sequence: TGTGCCAGCAGCTTACAACAGGGGGAGGATCAGCCCCAGCATTTT. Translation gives CASSLQQGEDQPQHF.

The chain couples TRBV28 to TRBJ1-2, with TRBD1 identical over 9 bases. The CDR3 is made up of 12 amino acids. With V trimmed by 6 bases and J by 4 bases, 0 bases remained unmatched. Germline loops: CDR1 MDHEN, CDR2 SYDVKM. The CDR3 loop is CASRTGGYGYTF. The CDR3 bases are TGTGCCAGCAGGACAGGGGGCTATGGCTACACCTTC.

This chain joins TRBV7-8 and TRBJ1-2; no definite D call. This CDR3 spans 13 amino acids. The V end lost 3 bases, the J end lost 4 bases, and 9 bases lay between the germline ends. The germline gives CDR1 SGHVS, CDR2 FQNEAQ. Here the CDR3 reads CASSLPSFYGYTF. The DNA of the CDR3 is TGTGCCAGCAGCTTGCCGAGCTTCTATGGCTACACCTTC.

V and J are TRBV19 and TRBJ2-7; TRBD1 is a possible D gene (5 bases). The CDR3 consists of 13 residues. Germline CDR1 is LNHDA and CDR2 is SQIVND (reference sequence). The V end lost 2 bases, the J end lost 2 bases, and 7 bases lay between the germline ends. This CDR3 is CASSITGPYEQYF. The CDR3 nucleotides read TGTGCCAGTAGTATAACAGGACCCTACGAGCAGTACTTC.

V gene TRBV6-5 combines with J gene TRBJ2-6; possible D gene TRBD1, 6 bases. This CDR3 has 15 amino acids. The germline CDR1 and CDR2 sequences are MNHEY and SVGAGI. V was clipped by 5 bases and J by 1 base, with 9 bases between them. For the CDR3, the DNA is TGTGCCAGCAGTATCGACAGGTCTGGGGCCAACGTCCTGACTTTC. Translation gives CASSIDRSGANVLTF.

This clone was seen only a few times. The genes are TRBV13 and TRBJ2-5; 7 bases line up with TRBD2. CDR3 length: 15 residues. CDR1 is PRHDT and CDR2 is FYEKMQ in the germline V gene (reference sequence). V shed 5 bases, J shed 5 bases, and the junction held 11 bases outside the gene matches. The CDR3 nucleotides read TGTGCCAGCAGCCATAGACTAGCTAAGGGCGAGACCCAGTACTTC. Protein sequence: CASSHRLAKGETQYF.

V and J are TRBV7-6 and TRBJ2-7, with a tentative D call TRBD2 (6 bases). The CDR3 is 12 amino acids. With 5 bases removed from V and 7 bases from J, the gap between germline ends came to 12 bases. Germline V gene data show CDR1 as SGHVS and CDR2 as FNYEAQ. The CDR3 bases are TGTGCCAGCAGCCTCGGGGGATGGGAGCAGTACTTC. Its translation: CASSLGGWEQYF.

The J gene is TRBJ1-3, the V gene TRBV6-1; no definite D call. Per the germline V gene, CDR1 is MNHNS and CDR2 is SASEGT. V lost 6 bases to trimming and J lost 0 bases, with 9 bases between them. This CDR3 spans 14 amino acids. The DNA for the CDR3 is TGTGCCAGCAGCCCGGGTTACTCTGGAAACACCATATATTTT. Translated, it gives CASSPGYSGNTIYF.

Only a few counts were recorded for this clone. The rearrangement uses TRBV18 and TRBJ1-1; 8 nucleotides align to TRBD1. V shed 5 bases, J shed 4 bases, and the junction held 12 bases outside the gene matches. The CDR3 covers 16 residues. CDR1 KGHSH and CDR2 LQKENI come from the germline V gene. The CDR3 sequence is CASSSSQGAHGTEAFF. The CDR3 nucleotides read TGTGCCAGCTCATCCAGCCAGGGGGCGCACGGCACTGAAGCTTTCTTT.

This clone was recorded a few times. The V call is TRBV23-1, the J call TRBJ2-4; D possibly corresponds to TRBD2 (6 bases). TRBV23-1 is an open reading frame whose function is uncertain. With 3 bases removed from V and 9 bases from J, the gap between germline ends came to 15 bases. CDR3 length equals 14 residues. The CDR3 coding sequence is TGCGCCAGCAGTCAGGGTCGCGGGGATATCATTCAGTACTTC. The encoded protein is CASSQGRGDIIQYF.

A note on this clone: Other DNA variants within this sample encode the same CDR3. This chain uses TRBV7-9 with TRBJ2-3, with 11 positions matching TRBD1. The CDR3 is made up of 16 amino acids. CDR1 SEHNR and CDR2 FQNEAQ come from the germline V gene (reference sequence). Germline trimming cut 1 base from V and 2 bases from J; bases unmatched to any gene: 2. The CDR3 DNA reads TGTGCCAGCAGCTTAGGGACAGGGGGCTCCACAGATACGCAGTATTTT. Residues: CASSLGTGGSTDTQYF.

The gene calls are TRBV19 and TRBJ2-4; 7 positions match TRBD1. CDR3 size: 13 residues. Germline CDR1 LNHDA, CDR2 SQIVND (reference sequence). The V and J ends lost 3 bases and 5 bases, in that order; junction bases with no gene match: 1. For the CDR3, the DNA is TGTGCCAGTAGTATGCAGGGGGAAAACATTCAGTACTTC. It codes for CASSMQGENIQYF.

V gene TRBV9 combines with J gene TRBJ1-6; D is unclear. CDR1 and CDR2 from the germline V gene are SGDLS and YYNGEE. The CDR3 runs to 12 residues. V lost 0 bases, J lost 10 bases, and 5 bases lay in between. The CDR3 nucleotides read TGTGCCAGCAGCGTAGCCGGGTCACCCCTCCACTTT. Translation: CASSVAGSPLHF.

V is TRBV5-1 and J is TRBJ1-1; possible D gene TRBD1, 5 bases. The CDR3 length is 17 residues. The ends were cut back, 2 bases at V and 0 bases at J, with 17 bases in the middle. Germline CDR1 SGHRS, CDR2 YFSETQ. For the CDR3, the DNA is TGCGCCAGCAGCTTTACTCCAACCCGGGGGATGAACACTGAAGCTTTCTTT. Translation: CASSFTPTRGMNTEAFF.

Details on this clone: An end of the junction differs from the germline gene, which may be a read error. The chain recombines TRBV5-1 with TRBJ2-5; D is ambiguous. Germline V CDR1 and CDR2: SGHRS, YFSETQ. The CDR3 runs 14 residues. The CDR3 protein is CASGFDSIQETQYF. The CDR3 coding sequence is TGCGCCAGCGGCTTCGACTCTATTCAAGAGACCCAGTACTTC.

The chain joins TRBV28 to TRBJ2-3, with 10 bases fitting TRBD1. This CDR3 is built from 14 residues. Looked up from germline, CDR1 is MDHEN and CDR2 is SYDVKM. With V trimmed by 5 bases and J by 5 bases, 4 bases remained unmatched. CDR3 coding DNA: TGTGCCAGCAGTCGGGACAGGGGAGAAGATACGCAGTATTTT. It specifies CASSRDRGEDTQYF.